The 9 T cell receptor beta chains reported below all come from one sample, sequenced in a study of T-cell reconstitution after alpha-beta-depleted transplantation in children. Unique molecular identifiers were incorporated when the TCRbeta library was constructed. TCRdb processed the PCR reads anew with MiXCR; each CDR3 protein has one entry. The data contain about 340,000 distinct CDR3 sequences, about an eighth of them seen just once; the ten biggest clones take up over 3.5%. Specimen: PBMCs, collected from the stem cell graft. The receptors were sampled from a human donor who donated a stem cell graft to a child with Fanconi anemia.

This clonotype was counted between two and nine times. The CDR3 DNA reads TGTGCCAGCAGCCAAATCTCTGGGGCCAACGTCCTGACTTTC. This encodes CASSQISGANVLTF. The chain combines TRBV4-2 with TRBJ2-6; no reliable D call. V was cut by 2 bases and J by 0 bases, with 2 bases left in between. In germline, CDR1 is LGHNA, CDR2 YNFKEQ. This CDR3 spans 14 amino acids.

The rearrangement uses TRBV7-7 and TRBJ2-3, with D perhaps TRBD2 (6 bases). The germline gives CDR1 SSHAT, CDR2 FNYEAQ (reference sequence). This CDR3 has 13 residues. Trimming cost V 5 bases and J 8 bases, with 14 bases left between them. The CDR3 nucleotides are TGTGCCAGCAGCCCCCAGGTGGAGGGTACGCAGTATTTT. Protein: CASSPQVEGTQYF.

This clonotype appeared a few times. The chain uses TRBV5-1 and TRBJ2-5, with 7 bases lining up with TRBD1. CDR3 size: 14 residues. V gave up 5 bases and J gave up 5 bases; unmatched junction bases: 9. Germline CDR1 reads SGHRS; CDR2 reads YFSETQ. CDR3 nucleotide sequence: TGCGCCAGCAGATCTGGACAGGCCATGGAGACCCAGTACTTC. Its protein product is CASRSGQAMETQYF.

This clonotype was detected many times. The junction departs from germline at one end; a sequencing error may be responsible. The chain employs TRBV7-7 and TRBJ1-1, with unresolved D. Looked up from germline, CDR1 is SSHAT and CDR2 is FNYEAQ (reference sequence). The CDR3 sequence is 13 residues long. This CDR3 is CASSATLNTEAFF. The DNA for the CDR3 is TGTGCTAGCAGCGCCACGTTGAACACTGAAGCTTTCTTT.

A few counts support this clonotype. For the CDR3, the DNA is TGTGCTAGTGCCTCTCCCGGGGTTCAGCCCCAGCATTTT. This codes for CASASPGVQPQHF. The V gene is TRBV12-5, the J gene TRBJ1-5; D is ambiguous. The CDR3 totals 13 residues. Germline loops: CDR1 LGHNT, CDR2 FRNRAP. The V gene lost 7 bases and the J gene lost 6 bases, with 13 bases spanning the gap.

This clonotype has a handful of counts. This chain uses TRBV12-3 or TRBV12-4 with TRBJ1-4; D is possibly TRBD1 (5 bases). The ends were cut back, 2 bases at V and 13 bases at J, with 11 bases in the middle. This CDR3 spans 12 amino acids. The CDR3 DNA is TGTGCCAGCAGTTTACAGGGCTTGCGACTGTTTTTT. This codes for CASSLQGLRLFF.

Ten or more counts support this clonotype. This chain links TRBV11-1 with TRBJ2-7, with D perhaps matching TRBD2 (6 bases). The CDR3 sequence is 12 residues long. Germline V gene sequence: CDR1 SGHAT, CDR2 FQDESV (reference sequence). V shed 5 bases and J shed 3 bases, with 8 bases lying between them. The CDR3 sequence: CASSRGNYEQYF. The CDR3 DNA reads as TGTGCCAGCAGCCGCGGGAACTACGAGCAGTACTTC. The full variable domain, in which reference TRBV11-1 and TRBJ2-7 provide the parts outside the CDR3, is EAEVAQSPRYKITEKSQAVAFWCDPISGHATLYWYRQILGQGPELLVQFQDESVVDDSQLPKDRFSAERLKGVDSTLKIQPAELGDSAMYLCASSRGNYEQYFGPGTRLTVT.

V usage is TRBV20-1 and J usage is TRBJ2-2; 9 bases match TRBD2. The CDR3 totals 16 residues. CDR1 and CDR2 (germline): DFQATT, SNEGSKA (reference sequence). V shed 0 bases, J shed 4 bases, and the junction held 6 bases outside the gene matches. Here the CDR3 DNA reads TGCAGTGCTAGAGAACGGCGGGGGGGCGGCACCGGGGAGCTGTTTTTT. Protein sequence: CSARERRGGGTGELFF.

The chain employs TRBV4-3 and TRBJ1-2; 8 bases fit TRBD1. Germline CDR1 and CDR2: LGHNA and YSLEER. CDR3 length: 16 residues. V dropped 3 bases and J dropped 4; count of bases not matched to a gene: 10. DNA for the CDR3: TGCGCCAGCAGCCAGGACCTCGGACAGGGAGTCTATGGCTACACCTTC. Translated: CASSQDLGQGVYGYTF.